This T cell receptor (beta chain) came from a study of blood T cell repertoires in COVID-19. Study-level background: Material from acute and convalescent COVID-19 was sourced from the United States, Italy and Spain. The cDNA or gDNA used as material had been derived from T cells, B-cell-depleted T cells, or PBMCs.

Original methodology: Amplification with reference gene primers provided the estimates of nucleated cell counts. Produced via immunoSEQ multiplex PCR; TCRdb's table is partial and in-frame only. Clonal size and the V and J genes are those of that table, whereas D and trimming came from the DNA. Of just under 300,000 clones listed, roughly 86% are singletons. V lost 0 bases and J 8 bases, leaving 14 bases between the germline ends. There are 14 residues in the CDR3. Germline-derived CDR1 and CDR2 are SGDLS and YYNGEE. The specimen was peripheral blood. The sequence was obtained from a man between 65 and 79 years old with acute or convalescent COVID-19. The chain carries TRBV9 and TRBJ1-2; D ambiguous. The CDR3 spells CASSVGTTRVGYTF. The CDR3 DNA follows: TGTGCCAGCAGCGTAGGGACGACGAGGGTGGGCTACACCTTC.